This T cell receptor beta chain was recorded in a study of blood T cell repertoires in COVID-19. At the level of the study: COVID-19 samples collected from the United States, Italy and Spain covered acute and convalescent phases. T cells, B-cell-depleted T cells, or PBMCs provided the cDNA or gDNA that served as material.

The germline gives CDR1 LNHDA, CDR2 SQIVND (reference sequence). V was pared by 3 bases and J by 6 bases, with 15 bases between. This CDR3 has 15 residues. The method was immunoSEQ multiplex PCR; TCRdb's version includes in-frame clones alone and lacks a portion of them. Of 60,000 to 85,000 clones in the sample, nearly 80% are singletons; the top ten hold 5% to 7.5%. Material for sequencing was peripheral blood. This receptor was identified in a woman aged 60-75 years with acute or convalescent COVID-19. The V call is TRBV19, the J call TRBJ2-1; tentative D call: TRBD2 (7 bases). CDR3 region: CASSIAGARSNEQFF. The DNA of the CDR3 is TGTGCCAGTAGTATCGCGGGGGCGCGGAGCAATGAGCAGTTCTTC.